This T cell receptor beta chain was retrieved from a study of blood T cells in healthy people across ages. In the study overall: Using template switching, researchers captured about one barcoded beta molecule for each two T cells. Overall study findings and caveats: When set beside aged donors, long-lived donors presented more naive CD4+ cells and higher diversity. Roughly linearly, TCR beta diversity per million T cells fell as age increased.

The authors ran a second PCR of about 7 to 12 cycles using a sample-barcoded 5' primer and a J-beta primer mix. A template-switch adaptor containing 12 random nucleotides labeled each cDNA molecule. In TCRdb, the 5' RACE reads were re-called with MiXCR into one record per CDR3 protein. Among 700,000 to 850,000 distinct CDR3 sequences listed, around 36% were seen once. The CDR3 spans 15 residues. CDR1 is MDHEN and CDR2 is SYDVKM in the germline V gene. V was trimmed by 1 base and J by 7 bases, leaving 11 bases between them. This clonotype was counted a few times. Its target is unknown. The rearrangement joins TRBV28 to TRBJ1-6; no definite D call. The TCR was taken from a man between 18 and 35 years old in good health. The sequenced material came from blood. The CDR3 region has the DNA TGTGCCAGCAGTTTATTACTAGCCAGGAATTCACCCCTCCACTTT. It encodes CASSLLLARNSPLHF.